This T cell receptor beta chain was identified during a study of cytomegalovirus exposure and HLA in healthy donors. The germline CDR1 and CDR2 sequences are ENHRY and SYGVKD. The V and J ends lost 5 bases and 4 bases, in that order; junction bases with no gene match: 6. This CDR3 has 14 residues. PCR involved 60 Vbeta and 13 Jbeta primers. Original processing methods: In a later analysis, the count reached some 88 million unique TCR beta chains, with approximately 10 million shared. Measured with immunoSEQ multiplex PCR; TCRdb has only the in-frame clones, and not every one. The DNA was the basis for D and trimming; V, J and clone size are from that table. The repertoire holds about 100,000 clones, with 65% to 80% as singletons.

The sequence was obtained from a man aged 35-49 years in good health and CMV-seropositive. This chain uses TRBV10-3 with TRBJ2-7; 9 bases fit TRBD1. Sequenced input: PBMCs. The CDR3 nucleotides read TGTGCCATCAGTCCCGGGACAGGGAAGTACGAGCAGTACTTC. Amino acids: CAISPGTGKYEQYF.